There are a few counts of the clone carrying this T cell receptor beta chain. This sample stems from a study of blood T cell repertoires in COVID-19. In the original workflow: Estimation of nucleated cell counts was performed using reference gene primer amplification. TCRdb's table, derived via immunoSEQ multiplex PCR, lists solely in-frame clones and lacks some. V and J calls and clone size are as listed in that table; D and trimming were resolved from the DNA. The sample records about 230,000 clones, roughly nine tenths being singletons. The receptor was isolated from a woman in her 30s with acute COVID-19. Sequencing used PBMCs or T cells enriched from blood (not recorded which).

The CDR3 coding sequence is TGCGCCAGCAGGGGCACGGGGGTAGCGAACACTGAAGCTTTCTTT. The encoded protein is CASRGTGVANTEAFF. J is TRBJ1-1 and V is TRBV4-1; D is possibly TRBD1 (5 bases). The CDR3 length is 15 residues. Per the germline V gene, CDR1 is MGHRA and CDR2 is YSYEKL. V was clipped by 6 bases and J by 1 base, with 15 bases between them.